This T cell receptor beta chain was recorded in a study of T cells in Graves' hyperthyroidism and ophthalmopathy. Whole-study results and caveats: Blood shared most expanded thyroid clonotypes above 0.001. Ophthalmopathy, as predicted by the model, came a median 6.5 months after the prediction. A model using 13 V-J features told ophthalmopathy apart from stable hyperthyroidism.

This clonotype appeared many times. What it binds is unknown. CDR1 is SNHLY, CDR2 FYNNEI, per germline. Trimming took 10 bases from V and 2 from J, leaving 12 bases between them. This CDR3 comprises 13 residues. The PBMCs were sourced from fresh peripheral blood (more than 8.5 ml). TCR beta CDR3 sequences were amplified from RNA transcripts. Carried out on the TCR CDR3, a first-round RT-PCR used the HTBI primer set. TCRdb recomputed calls from the multiplex PCR reads with MiXCR, one row per CDR3 protein. The table records about 360,000 distinct CDR3 sequences, about 13% of them present only once. This sequence was found in a woman aged 18-30 years with Graves' hyperthyroidism. The J gene is TRBJ2-4, the V gene TRBV2; possibly TRBD2 for D (5 bases). Source material: blood. The CDR3 loop is CAIGLRTKNIQYF. The CDR3 DNA sequence: TGTGCCATCGGACTTAGGACCAAAAACATTCAGTACTTC.